This is a list of T cell receptor beta chains from one sample in a study of lymphopenia after photon versus proton radiotherapy. TCRdb keeps only in-frame clones here, not all; method: immunoSEQ multiplex PCR. The sample has around 160,000 clones, around 85% seen once. The sample here was peripheral blood, taken from a patient treated with photon-based radiotherapy. The receptors come from a man aged 50-59 years with gastric cancer. Each CDR3 is given with its conserved first and last residue. Fields, in order: CDR3 protein, CDR3 DNA, CDR3 length, J gene, V gene, D gene, clone size. D genes are given only for firm matches. Only some rows state a clone size, as once, few, many or a class for expanded clones.

CSARKPDTQYF	TGCAGTGCTAGGAAACCAGATACGCAGTATTTT	11	TRBJ2-3	TRBV20-1	.	.
CASSSPPTGGETQYF	TGTGCCAGCAGTTCCCCCCCCACAGGGGGAGAGACCCAGTACTTC	15	TRBJ2-5	TRBV6-5	TRBD1	.
CASSLDNFSEAFF	TGTGCCAGCAGCTTAGACAACTTTTCTGAAGCTTTCTTT	13	TRBJ1-1	TRBV7-9	.	medium-sized
CASSPGGGMGNQPQHF	TGTGCCAGCAGCCCAGGGGGCGGCATGGGCAATCAGCCCCAGCATTTT	16	TRBJ1-5	TRBV5-8	TRBD1	once
CASSIGASGPAYEQYF	TGTGCCAGTAGTATAGGGGCTAGCGGTCCAGCCTACGAGCAGTACTTC	16	TRBJ2-7	TRBV19	TRBD2	.
CASSYSNNEKLFF	TGTGCCAGCAGCTACAGCAATAATGAAAAACTGTTTTTT	13	TRBJ1-4	TRBV7-7	.	.
CASRNRESRGDTEAFF	TGTGCCAGCAGGAACAGGGAGTCCAGAGGGGACACTGAAGCTTTCTTT	16	TRBJ1-1	TRBV2	.	few
CAISEFLGPEETQYF	TGTGCCATCAGTGAATTCTTGGGACCCGAGGAGACCCAGTACTTC	15	TRBJ2-5	TRBV10-3	.	.
CASSLSGLRKPQHF	TGTGCCAGCAGTTTATCCGGTTTGAGGAAGCCCCAGCATTTT	14	TRBJ1-5	TRBV28	.	few
CASSSPLAASSYNEQFF	TGTGCCAGCAGTTCCCCCCTAGCGGCAAGCTCCTACAATGAGCAGTTCTTC	17	TRBJ2-1	TRBV28	TRBD2	.
CASSDEGVETDTQYF	TGTGCCAGCAGTGACGAGGGAGTGGAGACAGATACGCAGTATTTT	15	TRBJ2-3	TRBV6-4	.	.
CASSLKGGTTNEKLFF	TGCGCCAGCAGCTTAAAGGGGGGTACAACTAATGAAAAACTGTTTTTT	16	TRBJ1-4	TRBV5-1	.	.
CASRTSGPSYNEQFF	TGTGCCAGCAGGACTAGCGGGCCATCCTACAATGAGCAGTTCTTC	15	TRBJ2-1	TRBV27	TRBD2	.
CASSNRGDQETQYF	TGTGCCAGTAGTAACCGGGGGGACCAAGAGACCCAGTACTTC	14	TRBJ2-5	TRBV19	TRBD2	.
CASSPLRYGYTF	TGTGCCAGCAGCCCCCTGAGGTATGGCTACACCTTC	12	TRBJ1-2	TRBV11-2	.	.
CASSLGDTSTDTQYF	TGCGCCAGCAGCTTGGGAGATACTAGCACAGATACGCAGTATTTT	15	TRBJ2-3	TRBV5-1	.	.
CASSLRQANGYTF	TGTGCCAGCAGCCTTAGACAGGCCAATGGCTACACCTTC	13	TRBJ1-2	TRBV7-2	.	.
CASSNRAFNTEAFF	TGTGCCAGTAGTAACAGGGCTTTTAACACTGAAGCTTTCTTT	14	TRBJ1-1	TRBV19	.	.
CASSPRAAVSYEQYF	TGCGCCAGCAGCCCGCGGGCAGCCGTCTCCTACGAGCAGTACTTC	15	TRBJ2-7	TRBV5-1	.	.
CSGRTGSGNTIYF	TGCAGCGGAAGGACAGGCTCTGGAAACACCATATATTTT	13	TRBJ1-3	TRBV29-1	TRBD1	.
CASSWDRYNEQFF	TGTGCCAGCAGTTGGGACCGGTACAATGAGCAGTTCTTC	13	TRBJ2-1	TRBV28	.	.
CASSMTGGSSYEQYF	TGTGCCAGCAGTATGACAGGGGGCAGCTCCTACGAGCAGTACTTC	15	TRBJ2-7	TRBV27	TRBD1	.
CASRAAFGSNQPQHF	TGTGCCAGCAGGGCCGCCTTCGGGTCTAATCAGCCCCAGCATTTT	15	TRBJ1-5	TRBV28	.	.
CASSLRDRGEDGYTF	TGTGCCAGCAGCCTCCGGGACAGGGGTGAGGATGGCTACACCTTC	15	TRBJ1-2	TRBV7-2	TRBD1	.
CASSPRQYQETQYF	TGTGCCAGCTCACCACGACAGTACCAAGAGACCCAGTACTTC	14	TRBJ2-5	TRBV18	.	.
CASSLDGNQPQHF	TGTGCCAGCAGTCTAGACGGCAATCAGCCCCAGCATTTT	13	TRBJ1-5	TRBV6-6	.	once
CASSPEAGETQYF	TGCGCCAGCAGCCCAGAAGCGGGAGAGACCCAGTACTTC	13	TRBJ2-5	TRBV4-3	.	.
CASSTWGTALAKNIQYF	TGTGCCAGTAGTACCTGGGGGACAGCACTAGCCAAAAACATTCAGTACTTC	17	TRBJ2-4	TRBV19	TRBD1	.
CASSLDSPTEAFF	TGTGCCAGCTCACTGGACAGCCCCACTGAAGCTTTCTTT	13	TRBJ1-1	TRBV18	.	.
CASSRAAGYNEQFF	TGTGCCAGCAGCAGGGCAGCGGGGTACAATGAGCAGTTCTTC	14	TRBJ2-1	TRBV21-1	.	many
CASSPYLTDTQYF	TGTGCCAGCAGCCCGTACCTCACAGATACGCAGTATTTT	13	TRBJ2-3	TRBV7-2	.	.